This T cell receptor beta chain emerged from a study of cytomegalovirus exposure and HLA in healthy donors. The germline V gene encodes CDR1 SGHRS and CDR2 YFSETQ. The J segment lost 2 bases and the V segment lost 0 bases, leaving 5 bases of the junction unmatched. The CDR3 has 16 residues. 60 Vbeta and 13 Jbeta primers were used in PCR. Sequencing was performed with immunoSEQ multiplex PCR; in TCRdb, only in-frame clones are kept and a portion is missing. In all, the sample yields tens of thousands of clones. Sample: PBMCs. This clonotype was obtained from a woman aged 30 to 39 in good health and CMV-seronegative. The chain couples TRBV5-1 to TRBJ2-7, with 10 bases that match TRBD1. The CDR3 DNA reads TGCGCCAGCAGCTTGGTCGCTGGGACAGGGGCCTACGAGCAGTACTTC. Its translation is CASSLVAGTGAYEQYF. Full variable domain (outside the CDR3, taken from reference TRBV5-1 and TRBJ2-7): KAGVTQTPRYLIKTRGQQVTLSCSPISGHRSVSWYQQTPGQGLQFLFEYFSETQRNKGNFPGRFSGRQFSNSRSEMNVSTLELGDSALYLCASSLVAGTGAYEQYFGPGTRLTVT.